The 23 T cell receptor beta chains reported below all come from one sample, sequenced in a study. In TCRdb, the 5' RACE reads were re-called with MiXCR into one record per CDR3 protein. Of some 31,000 distinct CDR3 sequences listed, 26% are singletons. Sequencing was done on a sample of naive CD4+ T cells sorted from a lymph node. The subset is: naive CD4+ T cells, CD4+CD45RA+CD25-. The receptors come from a female donor with breast cancer.

This clonotype showed up just a few times. The V gene is TRBV7-9, the J gene TRBJ2-7; D may be TRBD2 (5 bases). Between the trimmed V and J ends, which lost 5 bases and 6 bases, there was a span of 14 bases. Per germline, CDR1 SEHNR and CDR2 FQNEAQ (reference sequence). The CDR3 runs to 13 residues. The CDR3 reads CASSRTGPAEQYF. CDR3 sequence (DNA): TGTGCCAGCAGCCGGACTGGTCCCGCCGAGCAGTACTTC.

This clonotype was recorded many times. V usage is TRBV4-2 and J usage is TRBJ2-2, with unresolved D. V lost 3 bases and J lost 6, with 14 bases in between. CDR1 and CDR2 (germline): LGHNA, YNFKEQ. The CDR3 totals 15 residues. DNA for the CDR3: TGTGCCAGCAGCCATAGTACTATCGGCGCCGGGGAGCTGTTTTTT. Amino acid sequence: CASSHSTIGAGELFF.

In this sample, this clonotype turned up many times. This chain joins TRBV4-1 and TRBJ2-5; no clear D gene. The CDR3 has 14 residues. From germline, CDR1 is MGHRA and CDR2 YSYEKL. V lost 1 base to trimming and J lost 2 bases, with 8 bases between them. In DNA, the CDR3 is TGCGCCAGCAGCCAAGGAGTAATGCAAGAGACCCAGTACTTC. Its translation is CASSQGVMQETQYF.

This clonotype was detected a few times. V usage is TRBV4-1 and J usage is TRBJ1-1; no definite D call. Trimming stripped 1 base from V and 3 bases from J, with 6 bases between. Germline CDR1 is MGHRA and CDR2 is YSYEKL. This CDR3 is built from 13 residues. The CDR3 here is CASSQALDTEAFF. The DNA for the CDR3 is TGCGCCAGCAGCCAAGCCCTTGACACTGAAGCTTTCTTT.

This clonotype appeared a few times. The chain employs TRBV28 and TRBJ2-7; TRBD1 agrees at 7 bases. There are 15 residues in the CDR3. J lost 0 bases, V lost 6 bases, and 8 bases had no gene match. CDR1 and CDR2 from the germline V gene are MDHEN and SYDVKM. Here the CDR3 DNA reads TGTGCCAGCAGAACCTCGGGACAGAGCTCCTACGAGCAGTACTTC. Translation: CASRTSGQSSYEQYF.

As for this clonotype: One end of the junction does not line up with germline, which may come from a read error. This chain joins TRBV20-1 and TRBJ2-1; 8 bases align to TRBD2. The length of the CDR3 is 16 residues. Per germline, CDR1 DFQATT and CDR2 SNEGSKA (reference sequence). This CDR3 reads CGANRWRTSIFDEQFF. DNA of the CDR3: TGCGGTGCTAATAGGTGGAGGACTAGCATCTTCGATGAGCAGTTCTTC.

This clonotype was detected many times. The CDR3 protein is CASSPDPGLAEAFF. DNA of the CDR3: TGTGCCAGCAGCCCTGACCCGGGGTTGGCTGAAGCTTTCTTT. The chain links TRBV7-9 to TRBJ1-1; D remains ambiguous. There are 14 residues in the CDR3. The germline V gene encodes CDR1 SEHNR and CDR2 FQNEAQ (reference sequence). The germline V and J ends were trimmed by 5 bases and 6 bases, with 16 bases remaining between them.

This clonotype was found a few times. The chain is built from TRBV9 and TRBJ2-5; 11 bases are a match to TRBD1. The CDR3 loop spans 14 amino acids. V lost 3 bases and J lost 5; bases outside the gene matches: 3. Germline V gene lookup returns CDR1 SGDLS and CDR2 YYNGEE. The CDR3 reads CASSGDRGLETQYF. CDR3 coding DNA: TGTGCCAGCAGCGGGGACAGGGGGTTGGAGACCCAGTACTTC.

In this sample, this clonotype turned up many times. The chain couples TRBV5-1 to TRBJ2-5; maybe TRBD2 (6 bases). V shed 3 bases and J shed 7 bases, with 13 bases lying between them. Germline values: CDR1 SGHRS, CDR2 YFSETQ. The CDR3 spans 13 residues. The CDR3 protein is CASSSGLAGTQYF. For the CDR3, the DNA is TGCGCCAGCAGCTCGGGACTCGCGGGGACCCAGTACTTC.

This clonotype was observed a few times. V is TRBV20-1 and J is TRBJ2-4; no definite D call. V was shortened by 6 bases and J by 3 bases, with 12 bases between the two germline ends. This CDR3 spans 13 amino acids. Looked up from germline, CDR1 is DFQATT and CDR2 is SNEGSKA (reference sequence). CDR3 protein: CSAETVGKNIQYF. The CDR3 DNA follows: TGCAGTGCGGAAACAGTTGGCAAAAACATTCAGTACTTC.

This clonotype was counted at least ten times. The gene calls are TRBV4-3 and TRBJ2-2, with 9 nucleotides matching TRBD2. This CDR3 region has 15 residues. The V gene's germline CDR1 is LGHNA and CDR2 YSLEER. Losses at the gene ends were 6 bases for V and 5 bases for J; bases not matched to a gene: 7. In DNA, the CDR3 is TGCGCCAGCAGTTTGACTAGCGGAAATACCGGGGAGCTGTTTTTT. It specifies CASSLTSGNTGELFF.

This clonotype was seen a few times. The chain recombines TRBV28 with TRBJ1-5; 9 bases align to TRBD1. Germline lookup yields CDR1 MDHEN and CDR2 SYDVKM. The CDR3 extends over 16 amino acids. Losses at the gene ends were 0 bases for V and 2 bases for J; bases not matched to a gene: 2. In DNA form, the CDR3 reads TGTGCCAGCAGTTTATGGGACAGGGGTGGCAATCAGCCCCAGCATTTT. It translates to CASSLWDRGGNQPQHF.

The chain recombines TRBV3-1 with TRBJ2-1, with 7 bases fitting TRBD2. The V gene's germline CDR1 is LGHDT and CDR2 YNNKEL (reference sequence). The CDR3 runs to 16 residues. V dropped 1 base and J dropped 2; count of bases not matched to a gene: 5. Here the CDR3 reads CASSQVQRGAYNEQFF. DNA for the CDR3: TGTGCCAGCAGCCAAGTTCAACGGGGGGCCTACAATGAGCAGTTCTTC.

Only a few counts were recorded for this clonotype. The CDR3 protein is CASRGRPNEKLFF. The CDR3 nucleotides are TGCGCCAGCCGGGGGAGACCTAATGAAAAACTGTTTTTT. V and J are TRBV5-1 and TRBJ1-4, with D tentatively TRBD1 (5 bases). V lost 7 bases and J 3 bases, leaving 10 bases between the germline ends. This CDR3 comprises 13 residues. Germline lookup yields CDR1 SGHRS and CDR2 YFSETQ. Complete variable domain (other parts from reference TRBV5-1 and TRBJ1-4): KAGVTQTPRYLIKTRGQQVTLSCSPISGHRSVSWYQQTPGQGLQFLFEYFSETQRNKGNFPGRFSGRQFSNSRSEMNVSTLELGDSALYLCASRGRPNEKLFFGSGTQLSVL.

This clonotype came up many times. The V gene is TRBV24-1, the J gene TRBJ1-5, with no clear D. The CDR3 runs 13 residues. Trimming pared 7 bases from V and 2 bases from J, leaving 8 bases between. Germline V gene lookup returns CDR1 KGHDR and CDR2 SFDVKD. CDR3 sequence reads: CATRGSGNQPQHF. CDR3 bases: TGTGCCACCAGGGGATCGGGCAATCAGCCCCAGCATTTT.

This clonotype was detected only a few times. CDR3 amino acids: CASSYSSEGALFF. CDR3 coding DNA: TGTGCCAGCAGTTACTCGAGTGAGGGGGCGCTGTTTTTT. This chain uses TRBV6-6 with TRBJ1-4, with 7 bases matching TRBD1. The CDR3 sequence is 13 residues long. Per germline, CDR1 MNHNY and CDR2 SVGAGI (reference sequence). Trimming at V came to 0 bases and at J to 14 bases, leaving 6 bases not matched to a gene.

This clonotype appeared many times. The V call is TRBV5-1, the J call TRBJ2-6, with D possibly being TRBD1 or TRBD2 (6 bases each). From germline, CDR1 is SGHRS and CDR2 YFSETQ. The CDR3 is 14 residues long. V was clipped by 4 bases and J by 2 bases, with 7 bases between them. The CDR3 nucleotides read TGCGCCAGCAGCAGGGGGGCTGGGGCCAACGTCCTGACTTTC. Its translation: CASSRGAGANVLTF. The complete variable domain, with remaining parts taken from reference TRBV5-1 and TRBJ2-6, reads KAGVTQTPRYLIKTRGQQVTLSCSPISGHRSVSWYQQTPGQGLQFLFEYFSETQRNKGNFPGRFSGRQFSNSRSEMNVSTLELGDSALYLCASSRGAGANVLTFGAGSRLTVL.

The chain joins TRBV5-6 to TRBJ2-3; no clear D. Germline V gene lookup returns CDR1 SGHDT and CDR2 YYEEEE. Trimming pared 1 base from V and 6 bases from J, leaving 6 bases between. The CDR3 runs to 12 residues. CDR3 amino acids: CASSLYGDTQYF. The CDR3, as DNA: TGTGCCAGCAGCTTGTATGGCGATACGCAGTATTTT.

The V call is TRBV29-1, the J call TRBJ2-5; D is possibly TRBD2 (6 bases). This CDR3 comprises 12 residues. The V and J ends lost 4 bases and 5 bases respectively, with 11 bases between them. Germline assignment: CDR1 SQVTM and CDR2 ANQGSEA. CDR3 sequence: CSVAEAGETQYF. CDR3 bases: TGCAGCGTTGCGGAGGCGGGGGAGACCCAGTACTTC.

In its sample, this clonotype was seen many times. The V gene is TRBV4-1, the J gene TRBJ1-4; 9 bases match TRBD1. CDR3 length: 17 residues. Germline V gene data show CDR1 as MGHRA and CDR2 as YSYEKL. Germline trimming cut 1 base from V and 8 bases from J; bases unmatched to any gene: 11. CDR3 residues: CASSQGDRALTGEKLFF. The CDR3 nucleotides read TGCGCCAGCAGCCAAGGGGACAGGGCCCTCACTGGGGAAAAACTGTTTTTT.

V usage is TRBV5-1 and J usage is TRBJ2-1; D is unresolved. The germline V and J ends were trimmed by 4 bases and 10 bases, with 9 bases remaining between them. The CDR3 contains 11 residues. Germline lookup yields CDR1 SGHRS and CDR2 YFSETQ. The CDR3: CASSLGGEQFF. The CDR3 DNA reads TGCGCCAGCAGCCTGGGCGGAGAGCAGTTCTTC.

The chain is built from TRBV5-1 and TRBJ2-1; possible D gene TRBD1, 5 bases. The germline gives CDR1 SGHRS, CDR2 YFSETQ. V was cut by 4 bases and J by 6 bases, with 14 bases left in between. The CDR3 extends over 14 amino acids. In nucleotides, the CDR3 is TGCGCCAGCAGCACCAAACAGGTTCGCAATGAGCAGTTCTTC. Its protein product is CASSTKQVRNEQFF.

This clonotype is categorized as medium-sized. J is TRBJ2-5 and V is TRBV20-1, with 7 positions matching TRBD1. Germline lookup yields CDR1 DFQATT and CDR2 SNEGSKA (reference sequence). The CDR3 covers 12 residues. V lost 8 bases and J lost 2; bases outside the gene matches: 5. The CDR3 nucleotides are TGCAGTTCACAGGGGCTGCAAGAGACCCAGTACTTC. This encodes CSSQGLQETQYF.